This TCR beta chain was sequenced during a study of cytomegalovirus exposure and HLA in healthy donors. About the study: A prior analysis found roughly 110 million unique TCR beta sequences from some 200 million T cells. Whole-study results and caveats: Looking again later, the authors saw that most CMV-associated TCR beta chains seemed HLA-restricted. Associated with cytomegalovirus, according to the listing, were around 160 TCR beta chains.

For this clone: The antigen is unknown.

V was shortened by 1 base and J by 5 bases, with 11 bases between the two germline ends. Germline CDR1 and CDR2: GTSNPN and SVGIG (reference sequence). The CDR3 covers 13 residues. The PCR made use of 60 Vbeta and 13 Jbeta primers. Clones were read by immunoSEQ multiplex PCR, and TCRdb kept only the in-frame ones, dropping some. The sample lists roughly 150,000 clones; approximately 77% were seen once. This receptor was taken from a man in his thirties or forties in good health and CMV-seronegative. Sequencing used PBMCs. The V gene is TRBV30, the J gene TRBJ2-5; D uncertain. The CDR3 coding sequence is TGTGCCTGGAGTGGCGAGAGCTGGGAGACCCAGTACTTC. It yields the protein CAWSGESWETQYF.